This TCR beta chain derives from a study of STAT5B mutations in CD4+ large granular lymphocyte leukemia. Findings and limits, study-wide: Data were not HLA-matched across samples. Patient CD4-sorted repertoires stayed more clonal than healthy ones after leukemic-clone removal. TRBV06-family usage was enriched in top patient clones (8/27) versus controls (2/35).

About this clone itself: The antigen is unknown.

The repertoire was sequenced with immunoSEQ multiplex PCR; TCRdb's copy has only in-frame clones and lacks some. The repertoire holds just over 40,000 clones, with roughly 80% as singletons. Trimming stripped 0 bases from V and 2 bases from J, with 16 bases between. CDR3 length: 17 residues. CDR1 and CDR2 from the germline V gene are LGHNT and FRNRAP. This chain links TRBV12-5 with TRBJ1-2, with D possibly matching TRBD1 (5 bases). The receptor was derived from a human donor in good health. The specimen sequenced was CD4+ T cells from blood buffy coats. In DNA, the CDR3 is TGTGCTAGTGGTTTGGTCCTCTCTCCGGGGGGGAACTATGGCTACACCTTC. Its translation: CASGLVLSPGGNYGYTF.